This T cell receptor beta chain comes out of a study of cytomegalovirus exposure and HLA in healthy donors. Study-level points and caveats: In a later analysis, TCR beta V- and J-gene trimming was associated with a missense DCLRE1C variant. Reports state that TCR beta sequences accurately predicted most subjects' HLA-A and HLA-B alleles.

Amplification used 60 Vbeta primers and 13 Jbeta primers. Clones were read by immunoSEQ multiplex PCR, and TCRdb kept only the in-frame ones, dropping some. In the table there are about 190,000 clones, around 67% of which are singletons. This CDR3 has 15 amino acids. Germline V gene sequence: CDR1 SEHNR, CDR2 FQNEAQ (reference sequence). The germline V and J ends were trimmed by 4 bases and 8 bases, with 17 bases remaining between them. Concerning this clone itself: No antigen is known for it.

Sequencing was carried out using PBMCs. V usage is TRBV7-9 and J usage is TRBJ2-2; perhaps TRBD1 as D (5 bases). The clonotype originates from a woman under 40 in good health and CMV-seropositive. CDR3 coding DNA: TGTGCCAGCAGCTCGATAGACAGACCTGTGGGGGAGCTGTTTTTT. It is translated as CASSSIDRPVGELFF.